These 20 T cell receptor beta chains were sequenced from one sample in a study of T-cell reconstitution after alpha-beta-depleted transplantation in children (dated by TCRdb to about 2016). What the treatment or condition label conveys for this sample: allogeneic hematopoietic cell transplantation with graft depleted of TCRalphabeta T cells and CD19 B cells. The library was prepared using PCR. Sequencer: Illumina HiSeq 2500. To normalize quantification of the TCRbeta repertoire, the TCR libraries were built with molecular barcoding that relied on unique molecular identifiers. TCRdb reanalyzed the raw reads on its own, using fastp at Q25 for trimming and MiXCR for clone calling, and kept in-frame beta chains. Identical CDR3 protein sequences are pooled into one entry, listed with their most common genes and DNA. The sample yields around 700,000 distinct CDR3 sequences; 13% were counted once. Clones ranked in the top ten supply roughly 0.84% of the sample.

This material consisted of PBMCs, taken before TCRalphabeta/CD19-depleted stem cell transplant. Receptor source: a girl aged 2-10 years with congenital amegakaryocytic thrombocytopenia, due to receive a stem cell transplant.

A few counts support this clonotype. The chain recombines TRBV5-1 with TRBJ1-4; D possibly corresponds to TRBD1 (6 bases). V shed 0 bases and J shed 10 bases, with 16 bases lying between them. The CDR3 contains 15 residues. The germline V gene has CDR1 SGHRS and CDR2 YFSETQ. CDR3 protein: CASSLVRGLDRKLFF. CDR3 bases: TGCGCCAGCAGCTTGGTCAGGGGCCTCGACCGAAAACTGTTTTTT.

This clonotype was observed a few times. CDR3 sequence (DNA): TGTGCCAGCAGCGGGCTACAGGGGCCCCGCACAGATACGCAGTATTTT. Translating gives CASSGLQGPRTDTQYF. The chain has TRBV11-2 and TRBJ2-3, with 7 bases lining up with TRBD1. V dropped 5 bases and J dropped 1; count of bases not matched to a gene: 9. This CDR3 comprises 16 residues. Germline values: CDR1 SGHAT, CDR2 FQNNGV. Full variable domain (missing parts from reference TRBV11-2 and TRBJ2-3): EAGVAQSPRYKIIEKRQSVAFWCNPISGHATLYWYQQILGQGPKLLIQFQNNGVVDDSQLPKDRFSAERLKGVDSTLKIQPAKLEDSAVYLCASSGLQGPRTDTQYFGPGTRLTVL.

V is TRBV12-3 or TRBV12-4 and J is TRBJ2-7, with D tentatively TRBD1 (6 bases). The CDR3 covers 12 residues. Trimming left V 6 bases short and J 3 bases short, with 9 bases between. CDR3: CASRGADYEQYF. CDR3 in DNA: TGTGCCAGCAGGGGGGCCGACTACGAGCAGTACTTC.

This clonotype has ten or more counts. V and J are TRBV20-1 and TRBJ2-5; D unresolved. V gave up 4 bases and J gave up 3 bases, with 9 bases separating them. The CDR3 is made up of 12 amino acids. Germline CDR1 DFQATT, CDR2 SNEGSKA (reference sequence). This chain's CDR3 is CSATGFKETQYF. CDR3 DNA: TGCAGTGCTACAGGTTTCAAAGAGACCCAGTACTTC.

This clonotype has just a few counts. The genes are TRBV20-1 and TRBJ1-2, with no clear D. Trimming cost V 8 bases and J 5 bases, with 12 bases left between them. In germline, CDR1 is DFQATT, CDR2 SNEGSKA (reference sequence). The CDR3 runs 11 residues. In DNA form, the CDR3 reads TGCAGTCCCCCAGTCCCTTATGGCTACACCTTC. Translation: CSPPVPYGYTF.

This clonotype has at least ten counts. The rearrangement uses TRBV20-1 and TRBJ2-1; 11 bases fit TRBD2. The V gene's germline CDR1 is DFQATT and CDR2 SNEGSKA (reference sequence). Unmatched junction bases numbered 13, after V lost 3 bases and J lost 0 bases. The CDR3 consists of 19 residues. The CDR3 nucleotides are TGCAGTGCTAGTGTGGTTGGGACTAGCGGATCGAGCTCCTACAATGAGCAGTTCTTC. It specifies CSASVVGTSGSSSYNEQFF.

The V and J genes are TRBV12-3 or TRBV12-4 and TRBJ2-1; perhaps TRBD1 as D (6 bases). V lost 8 bases and J lost 2, with 16 bases in between. The CDR3 is 15 amino acids. The CDR3 nucleotides read TGTGCCAGCTCTCGGTGGGGGACACCCTACAATGAGCAGTTCTTC. Translated, it gives CASSRWGTPYNEQFF.

This clonotype has just a few counts. This chain uses TRBV3-1 with TRBJ1-1; D not certain. In germline, CDR1 is LGHDT, CDR2 YNNKEL (reference sequence). The V end lost 4 bases, the J end lost 2 bases, and 8 bases lay between the germline ends. The CDR3 is 13 residues long. The CDR3 loop reads CASSPRINTEAFF. DNA of the CDR3: TGTGCCAGCAGCCCCCGGATCAACACTGAAGCTTTCTTT.

Many counts were recorded for this clonotype. V and J are TRBV5-1 and TRBJ2-2; D ambiguous. The CDR3 extends over 15 amino acids. The V and J ends lost 4 bases and 6 bases respectively, with 16 bases between them. Germline CDR1 and CDR2: SGHRS and YFSETQ. DNA for the CDR3: TGCGCCAGCAGCCCGACGTTCTTGGCCGCCGGGGAGCTGTTTTTT. This sequence encodes CASSPTFLAAGELFF.

This clonotype appeared many times. CDR3 region: CASSVTSGNYNEQFF. DNA for the CDR3: TGTGCCAGCAGTGTAACTAGCGGGAACTACAATGAGCAGTTCTTC. The V and J genes are TRBV6-1 and TRBJ2-1; 10 bases align to TRBD2. Germline V gene lookup returns CDR1 MNHNS and CDR2 SASEGT. Unmatched junction bases numbered 3, after V lost 4 bases and J lost 3 bases. This CDR3 is 15 amino acids long.

The chain combines TRBV12-3 or TRBV12-4 with TRBJ2-3, with D uncertain. CDR3 length equals 11 residues. Trimming took off 6 bases at V and 6 bases at J, with 7 bases between the two ends. In nucleotides, the CDR3 is TGTGCCAGCAGCCACTGGGATACGCAGTATTTT. As protein: CASSHWDTQYF.

This chain links TRBV2 with TRBJ1-2; tentatively, D is TRBD1 (5 bases). CDR3 length equals 13 residues. Germline V gene data show CDR1 as SNHLY and CDR2 as FYNNEI. V lost 1 base to trimming and J lost 6 bases, with 9 bases between them. CDR3 amino acids: CASSEEGWDGYTF. In nucleotides, the CDR3 is TGTGCCAGCAGTGAAGAGGGGTGGGATGGCTACACCTTC.

This clonotype was found many times. This sequence joins TRBV20-1 and TRBJ2-1; the D is unclear. The CDR3 runs 15 residues. Trimming removed 2 bases at V and 3 bases at J, with 14 bases between. Germline V gives CDR1 DFQATT, CDR2 SNEGSKA (reference sequence). The CDR3 reads CSARRAALIYNEQFF. The CDR3 DNA sequence: TGCAGTGCTAGACGGGCAGCCTTGATCTACAATGAGCAGTTCTTC.

The genes are TRBV7-6 and TRBJ2-2; D is ambiguous. The CDR3 totals 13 residues. Germline CDR1 is SGHVS and CDR2 is FNYEAQ. Trimming removed 5 bases from V and 4 bases from J, with 8 bases in between. The CDR3 is CASSAGFTGELFF. The CDR3 bases are TGTGCCAGCAGCGCCGGTTTCACCGGGGAGCTGTTTTTT.

This clonotype came up many times. V usage is TRBV29-1 and J usage is TRBJ2-6, with no clear D. V dropped 3 bases and J dropped 2 bases, with 8 bases sitting between them. This CDR3 has 14 residues. Germline lookup yields CDR1 SQVTM and CDR2 ANQGSEA. The CDR3 DNA is TGCAGCGTTGATGTCGACCCTGGGGCCAACGTCCTGACTTTC. It is translated as CSVDVDPGANVLTF.

There are a few counts of this clonotype. The chain recombines TRBV12-3 or TRBV12-4 with TRBJ1-5, with D hard to call. This CDR3 comprises 13 residues. The V end lost 3 bases, the J end lost 7 bases, and 10 bases lay between the germline ends. DNA for the CDR3: TGTGCCAGCAGTTTTCGGGAACAGCAGCCCCAGCATTTT. It encodes CASSFREQQPQHF.

This clonotype was counted between two and nine times. The chain uses TRBV4-1 and TRBJ2-3; tentative D call: TRBD2 (6 bases). Trimming took off 1 base at V and 7 bases at J, with 21 bases between the two ends. CDR1 and CDR2 from the germline V gene are MGHRA and YSYEKL. The CDR3 has 17 residues. The CDR3 DNA reads as TGCGCCAGCAGCCAAGTGGGGGGAATTCCACCGACGAATACGCAGTATTTT. Translation gives CASSQVGGIPPTNTQYF.

This clonotype was picked up many times. V is TRBV6-5 and J is TRBJ2-2; D ambiguous. There are 17 residues in the CDR3. Germline-derived CDR1 and CDR2 are MNHEY and SVGAGI. V lost 4 bases and J 3 bases, leaving 18 bases between the germline ends. CDR3 region: CASSSKKSIPYTGELFF. The CDR3 DNA is TGTGCCAGCAGTTCCAAGAAATCTATACCCTACACCGGGGAGCTGTTTTTT.

This clonotype was seen ten or more times. This rearrangement joins TRBV5-1 to TRBJ2-7; D is uncertain. V lost 4 bases and J 6 bases, leaving 20 bases between the germline ends. The CDR3 sequence is 15 residues long. CDR1 and CDR2 from the germline V gene are SGHRS and YFSETQ. The CDR3 loop is CASSRSSSQPTEQYF. CDR3 nucleotides: TGCGCCAGCAGCAGATCCAGCTCTCAGCCTACCGAGCAGTACTTC.

This clonotype was counted a few times. The chain combines TRBV20-1 with TRBJ2-1, with 8 positions matching TRBD2. Trimming took 0 bases from V and 2 from J; bases not matched to a gene: 6. The germline V gene has CDR1 DFQATT and CDR2 SNEGSKA (reference sequence). This CDR3 spans 16 amino acids. The CDR3 spells CSARDFFSGTYNEQFF. CDR3 in DNA: TGCAGTGCTAGAGACTTCTTTAGCGGGACCTACAATGAGCAGTTCTTC.